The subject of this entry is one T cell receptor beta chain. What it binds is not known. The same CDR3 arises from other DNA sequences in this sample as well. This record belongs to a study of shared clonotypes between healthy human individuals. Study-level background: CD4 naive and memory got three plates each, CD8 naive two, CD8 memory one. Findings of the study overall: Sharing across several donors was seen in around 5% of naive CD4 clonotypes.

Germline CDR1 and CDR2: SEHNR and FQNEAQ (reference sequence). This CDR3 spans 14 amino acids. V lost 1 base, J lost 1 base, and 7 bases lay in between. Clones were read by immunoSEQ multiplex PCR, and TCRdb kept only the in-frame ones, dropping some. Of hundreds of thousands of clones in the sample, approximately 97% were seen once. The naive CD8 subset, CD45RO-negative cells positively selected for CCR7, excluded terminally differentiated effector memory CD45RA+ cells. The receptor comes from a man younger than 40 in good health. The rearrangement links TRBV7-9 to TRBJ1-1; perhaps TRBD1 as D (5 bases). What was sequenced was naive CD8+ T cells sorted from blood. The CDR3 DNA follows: TGTGCCAGCAGCTTAGTTGGGGGGAACACTGAAGCTTTCTTT. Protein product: CASSLVGGNTEAFF.